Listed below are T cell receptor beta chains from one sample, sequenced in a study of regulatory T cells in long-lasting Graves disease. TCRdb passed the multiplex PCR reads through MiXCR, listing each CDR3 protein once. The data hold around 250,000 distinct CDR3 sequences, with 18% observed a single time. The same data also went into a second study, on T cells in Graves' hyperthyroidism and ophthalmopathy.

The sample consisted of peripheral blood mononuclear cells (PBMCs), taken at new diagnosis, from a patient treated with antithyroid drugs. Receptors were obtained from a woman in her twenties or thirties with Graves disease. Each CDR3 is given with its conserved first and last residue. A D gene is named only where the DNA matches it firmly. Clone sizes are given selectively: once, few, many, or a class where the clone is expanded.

cdr3_aa: CSASMDSNQPQHF
cdr3_nt: TGCAGTGCTAGTATGGATAGCAATCAGCCCCAGCATTTT
clone_size: many
j_call: TRBJ1-5
d_call: -
v_call: TRBV20-1

cdr3_aa: CASSGVDRTGSEAFF
cdr3_nt: TGTGCCAGCAGCGGAGTCGACCGGACAGGGTCTGAAGCTTTCTTT
clone_size: many
j_call: TRBJ1-1
d_call: TRBD1
v_call: TRBV7-9

cdr3_aa: CASNPGQAHNEQFF
cdr3_nt: TGCGCCAGCAACCCGGGACAGGCCCACAATGAGCAGTTCTTC
clone_size: many
j_call: TRBJ2-1
d_call: TRBD1
v_call: TRBV5-1

cdr3_aa: CACRTGSSYNEQFF
cdr3_nt: TGTGCCTGCCGGACAGGCTCTTCCTACAATGAGCAGTTCTTC
clone_size: -
j_call: TRBJ2-1
d_call: TRBD1
v_call: TRBV30

cdr3_aa: CASSQAGTGGRDSNQPQHF
cdr3_nt: TGTGCCAGCAGCCAAGCCGGGACAGGGGGTCGGGATAGCAATCAGCCCCAGCATTTT
clone_size: many
j_call: TRBJ1-5
d_call: TRBD1
v_call: TRBV4-2

cdr3_aa: CASSLADSGELFF
cdr3_nt: TGTGCCAGCAGCTTAGCGGATTCCGGGGAGCTGTTTTTT
clone_size: -
j_call: TRBJ2-2
d_call: -
v_call: TRBV7-9

cdr3_aa: CASSLTDSTQYF
cdr3_nt: TGTGCCAGCAGCCTCACGGACAGCACGCAGTACTTC
clone_size: many
j_call: TRBJ2-7
d_call: -
v_call: TRBV14

cdr3_aa: CASSQRQGDDYGYTF
cdr3_nt: TGTGCCAGCAGCCAGAGACAGGGGGACGACTATGGCTACACCTTC
clone_size: many
j_call: TRBJ1-2
d_call: TRBD1
v_call: TRBV4-1

cdr3_aa: CASSYATWTGLGDTQYF
cdr3_nt: TGTGCCAGCAGCTACGCGACCTGGACAGGCCTGGGAGATACGCAGTATTTT
clone_size: many
j_call: TRBJ2-3
d_call: TRBD1
v_call: TRBV11-3

cdr3_aa: CASSTENTGELFF
cdr3_nt: TGCGCCAGCAGTACAGAGAACACCGGGGAGCTGTTTTTT
clone_size: many
j_call: TRBJ2-2
d_call: -
v_call: TRBV6-1

cdr3_aa: CASSYTDRGWDIQYF
cdr3_nt: TGTGCCAGCAGTTACACGGACAGGGGATGGGACATTCAGTACTTC
clone_size: -
j_call: TRBJ2-4
d_call: TRBD1
v_call: TRBV6-5

cdr3_aa: CASSRTVEAFF
cdr3_nt: TGTGCCAGCAGTAGGACAGTTGAAGCTTTCTTT
clone_size: -
j_call: TRBJ1-1
d_call: -
v_call: TRBV2

cdr3_aa: CASSSTREYQETQYF
cdr3_nt: TGTGCCAGCAGTTCGACCCGGGAGTACCAAGAGACCCAGTACTTC
clone_size: many
j_call: TRBJ2-5
d_call: -
v_call: TRBV12-3/TRBV12-4

cdr3_aa: CASSLPSGGMNEQFF
cdr3_nt: TGTGCCAGCAGTTTACCTAGCGGGGGGATGAATGAGCAGTTCTTC
clone_size: once
j_call: TRBJ2-1
d_call: TRBD2
v_call: TRBV28

cdr3_aa: CASSPRDREDYNEQFF
cdr3_nt: TGTGCCAGCAGTCCAAGGGACAGGGAGGACTACAATGAGCAGTTCTTC
clone_size: many
j_call: TRBJ2-1
d_call: TRBD1
v_call: TRBV12-3/TRBV12-4

cdr3_aa: CASVGQGRNGYTF
cdr3_nt: TGTGCCAGCGTCGGACAGGGGAGGAATGGCTACACCTTC
clone_size: -
j_call: TRBJ1-2
d_call: TRBD1
v_call: TRBV28

cdr3_aa: CASSLQDFSYNEQFF
cdr3_nt: TGTGCCAGCAGCTTACAGGACTTCTCCTACAATGAGCAGTTCTTC
clone_size: -
j_call: TRBJ2-1
d_call: -
v_call: TRBV7-2

cdr3_aa: CASSLAAGEQYF
cdr3_nt: TGCGCCAGCAGCTTGGCGGCAGGCGAGCAGTACTTC
clone_size: many
j_call: TRBJ2-7
d_call: -
v_call: TRBV7-9

cdr3_aa: CASSQVIIGGRRNTEAFF
cdr3_nt: TGCGCCAGCAGCCAAGTTATAATCGGAGGGCGAAGGAACACTGAAGCTTTCTTT
clone_size: many
j_call: TRBJ1-1
d_call: -
v_call: TRBV4-1

cdr3_aa: CASSPGTANTGELFF
cdr3_nt: TGTGCCAGCAGCCCCGGGACTGCGAACACCGGGGAGCTGTTTTTT
clone_size: many
j_call: TRBJ2-2
d_call: -
v_call: TRBV9

cdr3_aa: CSAETWSVLGYGYTF
cdr3_nt: TGCAGTGCGGAGACCTGGTCGGTCCTCGGATATGGCTACACCTTC
clone_size: many
j_call: TRBJ1-2
d_call: -
v_call: TRBV20-1

cdr3_aa: CASSPGEGMGETQYF
cdr3_nt: TGTGCCAGCAGTCCGGGGGAGGGGATGGGAGAGACCCAGTACTTC
clone_size: many
j_call: TRBJ2-5
d_call: TRBD2
v_call: TRBV12-3/TRBV12-4

cdr3_aa: CASSPGTGQDGYTF
cdr3_nt: TGTGCCAGCTCACCCGGGACAGGGCAGGATGGCTACACCTTC
clone_size: many
j_call: TRBJ1-2
d_call: TRBD1
v_call: TRBV18

cdr3_aa: CASIKGQGNTGELFF
cdr3_nt: TGTGCCAGCATAAAGGGACAGGGTAACACCGGGGAGCTGTTTTTT
clone_size: -
j_call: TRBJ2-2
d_call: TRBD1
v_call: TRBV2

cdr3_aa: CASGGGAMNTEAFF
cdr3_nt: TGTGCCAGCGGCGGAGGGGCCATGAACACTGAAGCTTTCTTT
clone_size: many
j_call: TRBJ1-1
d_call: -
v_call: TRBV12-3/TRBV12-4

cdr3_aa: CASSFRLAGYEQYF
cdr3_nt: TGTGCCAGCAGTTTCCGACTAGCGGGCTACGAGCAGTACTTC
clone_size: -
j_call: TRBJ2-7
d_call: TRBD2
v_call: TRBV12-3/TRBV12-4

cdr3_aa: CASSYLTAGANVLTF
cdr3_nt: TGTGCCAGCAGTTACTTAACTGCTGGGGCCAACGTCCTGACTTTC
clone_size: many
j_call: TRBJ2-6
d_call: -
v_call: TRBV6-5

cdr3_aa: CASSLKGRTEAFF
cdr3_nt: TGCGCCAGCAGCCTAAAGGGGCGCACTGAAGCTTTCTTT
clone_size: many
j_call: TRBJ1-1
d_call: -
v_call: TRBV4-1

cdr3_aa: CSAQRAGTLTYEQYF
cdr3_nt: TGCAGTGCCCAAAGGGCGGGGACACTTACCTACGAGCAGTACTTC
clone_size: many
j_call: TRBJ2-7
d_call: -
v_call: TRBV20-1

cdr3_aa: CASSNRGSNEKLFF
cdr3_nt: TGTGCCAGCAGCAACAGGGGGTCTAATGAAAAACTGTTTTTT
clone_size: many
j_call: TRBJ1-4
d_call: TRBD1
v_call: TRBV12-3/TRBV12-4

cdr3_aa: CSARGGTSRSSYNEQFF
cdr3_nt: TGCAGTGCTAGAGGGGGGACTAGCAGAAGCTCCTACAATGAGCAGTTCTTC
clone_size: many
j_call: TRBJ2-1
d_call: TRBD2
v_call: TRBV20-1

cdr3_aa: CASSERESNQPQHF
cdr3_nt: TGTGCCAGCAGTGAAAGGGAGAGCAATCAGCCCCAGCATTTT
clone_size: many
j_call: TRBJ1-5
d_call: -
v_call: TRBV2

cdr3_aa: CASSPGAGDYEQYF
cdr3_nt: TGTGCCAGCAGCCCCGGGGCGGGGGACTACGAGCAGTACTTC
clone_size: many
j_call: TRBJ2-7
d_call: TRBD2
v_call: TRBV5-4

cdr3_aa: CASSYPGHNEKLFF
cdr3_nt: TGTGCCAGCAGTTACCCGGGACATAATGAAAAACTGTTTTTT
clone_size: many
j_call: TRBJ1-4
d_call: -
v_call: TRBV6-5

cdr3_aa: CSATTGTSGAYEQYF
cdr3_nt: TGCAGTGCTACCACCGGGACTAGCGGGGCCTACGAGCAGTACTTC
clone_size: -
j_call: TRBJ2-7
d_call: TRBD2
v_call: TRBV20-1

cdr3_aa: CASSFQGAYSPLHF
cdr3_nt: TGTGCCAGCAGTTTCCAGGGCGCGTACTCACCCCTCCACTTT
clone_size: many
j_call: TRBJ1-6
d_call: -
v_call: TRBV12-3/TRBV12-4

cdr3_aa: CASSYSAQDNEQFF
cdr3_nt: TGTGCCAGCAGTTACTCTGCCCAGGACAATGAGCAGTTCTTC
clone_size: many
j_call: TRBJ2-1
d_call: -
v_call: TRBV6-5

cdr3_aa: CASSQDTSGQAIYEQYF
cdr3_nt: TGCGCCAGCAGCCAAGACACCTCGGGACAGGCGATATACGAGCAGTACTTC
clone_size: few
j_call: TRBJ2-7
d_call: TRBD1
v_call: TRBV4-1

cdr3_aa: CASSLGLGGLEYDYTF
cdr3_nt: TGTGCCAGCAGCTTAGGGTTGGGGGGTTTGGAATATGACTACACCTTC
clone_size: many
j_call: TRBJ1-2
d_call: -
v_call: TRBV7-2

cdr3_aa: CASSFRGSAEAFF
cdr3_nt: TGTGCCAGCAGCTTTAGGGGTAGCGCTGAAGCTTTCTTT
clone_size: many
j_call: TRBJ1-1
d_call: -
v_call: TRBV5-5

cdr3_aa: CASSQDLGQSTEAFF
cdr3_nt: TGTGCCAGCAGCCAAGATCTCGGCCAAAGTACTGAAGCTTTCTTT
clone_size: many
j_call: TRBJ1-1
d_call: -
v_call: TRBV4-1

cdr3_aa: CASSFLLAGGGNEQFF
cdr3_nt: TGTGCCAGCAGCTTCCTCCTAGCGGGGGGTGGGAATGAGCAGTTCTTC
clone_size: many
j_call: TRBJ2-1
d_call: TRBD2
v_call: TRBV7-2

cdr3_aa: CASSYTYATEAFF
cdr3_nt: TGTGCCAGCAGTTACACTTATGCGACTGAAGCTTTCTTT
clone_size: many
j_call: TRBJ1-1
d_call: -
v_call: TRBV6-2/TRBV6-3

cdr3_aa: CASRRNRRQSVLSPLHF
cdr3_nt: TGTGCCAGCAGACGGAATCGTAGACAGTCGGTTCTCTCACCCCTCCACTTT
clone_size: many
j_call: TRBJ1-6
d_call: -
v_call: TRBV6-1

cdr3_aa: CASSKIQESDYGYTF
cdr3_nt: TGTGCCAGCAGCAAAATACAGGAATCGGACTATGGCTACACCTTC
clone_size: many
j_call: TRBJ1-2
d_call: -
v_call: TRBV12-3/TRBV12-4

cdr3_aa: CASSYEDRGREQFF
cdr3_nt: TGCGCCAGCAGCTATGAGGACAGGGGGCGTGAGCAGTTCTTC
clone_size: -
j_call: TRBJ2-1
d_call: TRBD1
v_call: TRBV5-1

cdr3_aa: CASRSRWVTRISTEAFF
cdr3_nt: TGTGCCAGTAGATCTCGATGGGTCACTCGAATATCCACTGAAGCTTTCTTT
clone_size: -
j_call: TRBJ1-1
d_call: -
v_call: TRBV19

cdr3_aa: CASSPREAGELFF
cdr3_nt: TGTGCCAGCAGCCCCAGGGAGGCCGGGGAGCTGTTTTTT
clone_size: -
j_call: TRBJ2-2
d_call: -
v_call: TRBV13

cdr3_aa: CASSGLAGAADTQYF
cdr3_nt: TGCGCCAGCAGCGGACTAGCGGGGGCCGCGGATACGCAGTATTTT
clone_size: many
j_call: TRBJ2-3
d_call: TRBD2
v_call: TRBV5-1

cdr3_aa: CSARDFRAGGAYEQYF
cdr3_nt: TGCAGTGCTAGAGATTTTCGAGCGGGGGGTGCCTACGAGCAGTACTTC
clone_size: -
j_call: TRBJ2-7
d_call: TRBD2
v_call: TRBV20-1

cdr3_aa: CASSDYSNQPQHF
cdr3_nt: TGTGCCAGCAGCGACTATAGCAATCAGCCCCAGCATTTT
clone_size: many
j_call: TRBJ1-5
d_call: -
v_call: TRBV7-2

cdr3_aa: CASSSTGGETQYF
cdr3_nt: TGTGCCAGCAGTTCGACAGGGGGGGAGACCCAGTACTTC
clone_size: -
j_call: TRBJ2-5
d_call: TRBD1
v_call: TRBV5-4

cdr3_aa: CASSNTGAGNTEAFF
cdr3_nt: TGTGCCAGCAGTAACACGGGGGCGGGGAACACTGAAGCTTTCTTT
clone_size: many
j_call: TRBJ1-1
d_call: -
v_call: TRBV14

cdr3_aa: CASSLQQEETQYF
cdr3_nt: TGCGCCAGCAGCTTGCAACAGGAAGAGACCCAGTACTTC
clone_size: many
j_call: TRBJ2-5
d_call: -
v_call: TRBV5-1

cdr3_aa: CSAREPTGETQYF
cdr3_nt: TGCAGTGCTAGAGAGCCTACAGGAGAGACCCAGTACTTC
clone_size: many
j_call: TRBJ2-5
d_call: -
v_call: TRBV20-1